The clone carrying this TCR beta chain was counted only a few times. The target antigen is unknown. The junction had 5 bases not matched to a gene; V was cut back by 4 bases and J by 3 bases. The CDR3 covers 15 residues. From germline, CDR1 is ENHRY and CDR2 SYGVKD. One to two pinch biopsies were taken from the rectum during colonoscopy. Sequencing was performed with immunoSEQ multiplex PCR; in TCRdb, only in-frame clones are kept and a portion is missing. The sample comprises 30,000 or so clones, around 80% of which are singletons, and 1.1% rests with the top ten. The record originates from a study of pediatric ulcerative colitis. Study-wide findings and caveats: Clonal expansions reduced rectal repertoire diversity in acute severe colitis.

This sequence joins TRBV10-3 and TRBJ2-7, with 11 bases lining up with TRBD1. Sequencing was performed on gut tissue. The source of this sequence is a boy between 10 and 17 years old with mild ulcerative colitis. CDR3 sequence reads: CAISGRDRGNYEQYF. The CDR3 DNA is TGTGCCATCAGTGGTAGGGACAGGGGGAACTACGAGCAGTACTTC.